This TCR beta chain was identified during a study of radiotherapy plus CTLA-4 blockade in lung cancer. Background on the study: There were objective responses in 18% of patients, and around 32% had disease control. Findings of the study overall: Early blood T cell clone dynamics, with interferon-beta, were reported to best predict response. Researchers report tumor-derived TCR clones expanding in blood after radiotherapy plus ipilimumab.

This CDR3 has 14 amino acids. V was pared by 2 bases and J by 3 bases, with 11 bases between. Germline CDR1 and CDR2: GTSNPN and SVGIG (reference sequence). As for this clone: Its antigen remains unknown.

Data came from immunoSEQ multiplex PCR; TCRdb stores just in-frame clones and leaves some out. The profile shows 70,000 to 95,000 clones, about 85% of them singletons. The chain recombines TRBV30 with TRBJ1-5; TRBD1 might be the D (6 bases). The receptor's source is a human donor with non-small cell lung cancer that progressed on radiotherapy plus ipilimumab. The starting material was peripheral blood, obtained from a patient treated with radiotherapy plus ipilimumab. This CDR3 is CAWSYRASNQPQHF. The DNA for the CDR3 is TGTGCCTGGAGTTACAGGGCTTCCAATCAGCCCCAGCATTTT.